The 20 T cell receptor beta chains reported below all come from one sample, sequenced in a study of long-term antiretroviral therapy in people with HIV. The assay, immunoSEQ v3.0, was run at survey level. Assay used: immunoSEQ multiplex PCR; TCRdb lists only in-frame clones, some missing. The table records 20,000 to 30,000 clones, more than 75% of them present only once. The source was unsorted PBMCs, collected about 5 years after starting antiretroviral therapy. The origin of the receptors is a man between 35 and 55 years old with HIV.

V gene TRBV23-1 combines with J gene TRBJ1-2; D remains ambiguous. TRBV23-1 qualifies as an ORF whose function is uncertain. CDR3 length equals 14 residues. V was cut by 0 bases and J by 4 bases, with 9 bases left in between. The CDR3 sequence is CASSQSAATYGYTF. The CDR3 DNA is TGCGCCAGCAGTCAATCGGCCGCCACCTATGGCTACACCTTC.

The gene calls are TRBV15 and TRBJ1-5, with 7 positions matching TRBD1. This CDR3 comprises 15 residues. Germline CDR1 LNHNV, CDR2 YYDKDF (reference sequence). V lost 7 bases to trimming and J lost 7 bases; unmatched junction nucleotides: 13. The CDR3 nucleotides read TGTGCCACCACCGAGTTCGGACAGGCGAGCCAGCCCCAGCATTTT. Encoded protein: CATTEFGQASQPQHF.

The rearrangement joins TRBV7-9 to TRBJ2-7; 7 bases align to TRBD1. Trimming removed 6 bases from V and 0 bases from J; junction bases left unmatched: 2. This CDR3 spans 13 amino acids. Per the germline V gene, CDR1 is SEHNR and CDR2 is FQNEAQ (reference sequence). CDR3 DNA sequence: TGTGCCAGCAGACAGGGGACCTCCTACGAGCAGTACTTC. Translated, it gives CASRQGTSYEQYF. The entire variable domain, with the rest obtained from reference TRBV7-9 and TRBJ2-7, is as follows: DTGVSQNPRHKITKRGQNVTFRCDPISEHNRLYWYRQTLGQGPEFLTYFQNEAQLEKSRLLSDRFSAERPKGSFSTLEIQRTEQGDSAMYLCASRQGTSYEQYFGPGTRLTVT.

This clone was detected only a few times. The V call is TRBV5-4, the J call TRBJ2-7, with 11 bases matching TRBD2. Germline V gene data show CDR1 as SGHNT and CDR2 as YYREEE (reference sequence). The CDR3 consists of 15 residues. Unmatched junction bases numbered 2, after V lost 3 bases and J lost 0 bases. The CDR3: CASSYGTSGSYEQYF. The CDR3 nucleotides are TGTGCCAGCAGCTACGGGACTAGCGGCTCCTACGAGCAGTACTTC.

The gene calls are TRBV4-1 and TRBJ2-2, with TRBD2 as a possible D gene (5 bases). The CDR3 has 15 residues. The ends were cut back, 1 base at V and 4 bases at J, with 10 bases in the middle. The V gene's germline CDR1 is MGHRA and CDR2 YSYEKL. The CDR3 sequence is CASSQGLASTGELFF. The CDR3 DNA is TGCGCCAGCAGCCAAGGTCTAGCATCCACCGGGGAGCTGTTTTTT.

V is TRBV11-2 and J is TRBJ1-2, with D tentatively TRBD1 (5 bases). The length of the CDR3 is 15 residues. V lost 1 base and J 4 bases, leaving 13 bases between the germline ends. The germline CDR1 and CDR2 sequences are SGHAT and FQNNGV. The CDR3 here is CASSLARRGTYGYTF. The CDR3 DNA is TGTGCCAGCAGCTTAGCCCGGCGGGGCACCTATGGCTACACCTTC.

J is TRBJ2-7 and V is TRBV27; the match to TRBD2 covers 8 bases. The CDR3 sequence is 13 residues long. V was pared by 5 bases and J by 2 bases, with 2 bases of the junction left unmatched. Germline values: CDR1 MNHEY, CDR2 SMNVEV (reference sequence). CDR3: CASSRGGPYEQYF. The DNA for the CDR3 is TGTGCCAGCAGTCGGGGGGGCCCCTACGAGCAGTACTTC.

The gene calls are TRBV9 and TRBJ2-5; D is perhaps TRBD2 (7 bases). This CDR3 region has 14 residues. Trimming pared 4 bases from V and 1 base from J, leaving 11 bases between. The germline V gene encodes CDR1 SGDLS and CDR2 YYNGEE. The CDR3 DNA follows: TGTGCCAGCAGCCTAGGGGGGGGCCAAGAGACCCAGTACTTC. Translation: CASSLGGGQETQYF.

The chain has TRBV14 and TRBJ2-3; D is unclear. The CDR3 runs 15 residues. V was clipped by 1 base and J by 1 base, with 9 bases between them. Germline lookup yields CDR1 SGHDN and CDR2 FVKESK. The CDR3 sequence: CASSQASAGTDTQYF. Written as DNA, the CDR3 is TGTGCCAGCAGCCAAGCGTCGGCGGGCACAGATACGCAGTATTTT.

The chain uses TRBV13 and TRBJ2-5, with a weak D call TRBD2 (6 bases). Trimming took 4 bases from V and 5 from J, leaving 17 bases between them. There are 15 residues in the CDR3. The V gene's germline CDR1 is PRHDT and CDR2 FYEKMQ (reference sequence). The CDR3 is CASSSPGLGLETQYF. The CDR3, as DNA: TGTGCCAGCAGCTCTCCGGGACTGGGCTTGGAGACCCAGTACTTC.

The genes are TRBV9 and TRBJ2-7; 7 bases are a match to TRBD2. With V trimmed by 1 base and J by 6 bases, 7 bases remained unmatched. This CDR3 contains 14 residues. CDR1 is SGDLS, CDR2 YYNGEE, per germline. DNA of the CDR3: TGTGCCAGCAGCGTACTAGCGGAGTCGGGCGAGCAGTACTTC. Encoded protein: CASSVLAESGEQYF.

The rearrangement links TRBV7-9 to TRBJ1-3; 7 bases match TRBD1. V trimming: 5 bases; J trimming: 4 bases; junction bases outside the gene matches: 14. The CDR3 extends over 17 amino acids. Germline CDR1 reads SEHNR; CDR2 reads FQNEAQ (reference sequence). The CDR3 DNA is TGTGCCAGCAGCCCAATTATTGGACAGGAACCCGGAAACACCATATATTTT. This gives the protein CASSPIIGQEPGNTIYF.

The chain joins TRBV6-6 to TRBJ2-3; D gene unclear. CDR3 length: 15 residues. V gave up 0 bases and J gave up 0 bases, with 7 bases separating them. Germline CDR1 MNHNY, CDR2 SVGAGI (reference sequence). Here the CDR3 DNA reads TGTGCCAGCAGTTACTCTGGGCAGAGCACAGATACGCAGTATTTT. It codes for CASSYSGQSTDTQYF.

DNA for the CDR3: TGTGCCAGCAGTGGGGCCGACAGCCCGAGGCAGCCCCAGCATTTT. Encoded protein: CASSGADSPRQPQHF. This sequence joins TRBV6-1 and TRBJ1-5, with D perhaps matching TRBD1 (5 bases). CDR3 length: 15 residues. With 4 bases removed from V and 7 bases from J, the gap between germline ends came to 17 bases. Germline CDR1 MNHNS, CDR2 SASEGT.

Here the CDR3 DNA reads TGTGCCAGCTCAGCCTCCTACGAGCAGTACTTC. As protein: CASSASYEQYF. The chain has TRBV18 and TRBJ2-7; D ambiguous. CDR1 is KGHSH and CDR2 is LQKENI in the germline V gene. This CDR3 is 11 amino acids long. The V gene lost 5 bases and the J gene lost 0 bases, with 2 bases spanning the gap.

This clone came up a few times. The rearrangement uses TRBV6-4 and TRBJ2-2, with D hard to call. Germline V gives CDR1 MRHNA, CDR2 SNTAGT. The CDR3 consists of 14 residues. The germline V and J ends were trimmed by 6 bases and 1 base, with 9 bases remaining between them. The CDR3 sequence is CASSPKWNTGELFF. The CDR3 DNA reads as TGTGCCAGCAGCCCCAAATGGAACACCGGGGAGCTGTTTTTT.

The chain employs TRBV6-5 and TRBJ2-5; 9 bases are shared with TRBD1. Germline CDR1 reads MNHEY; CDR2 reads SVGAGI. J lost 4 bases, V lost 2 bases, and 5 bases had no gene match. The CDR3 has 15 residues. The DNA of the CDR3 is TGTGCCAGCAGTTACGCCGGGACAGGGCTAGAGACCCAGTACTTC. Amino acid sequence: CASSYAGTGLETQYF.

This rearrangement joins TRBV13 to TRBJ1-1; TRBD1 matches at 10 bases. V lost 5 bases, J lost 1 base, and 4 bases stayed unmatched. Germline V lookup: CDR1 PRHDT, CDR2 FYEKMQ (reference sequence). This CDR3 has 15 residues. CDR3 nucleotides: TGTGCCAGCAGCGGGGGACAGGGGTCGAACACTGAAGCTTTCTTT. Protein sequence: CASSGGQGSNTEAFF. Complete variable domain (other parts from reference TRBV13 and TRBJ1-1): AAGVIQSPRHLIKEKRETATLKCYPIPRHDTVYWYQQGPGQDPQFLISFYEKMQSDKGSIPDRFSAQQFSDYHSELNMSSLELGDSALYFCASSGGQGSNTEAFFGQGTRLTVV.

The chain recombines TRBV6-1 with TRBJ1-5; the D is unclear. Trimming took 6 bases from V and 5 from J, leaving 17 bases between them. CDR1 is MNHNS and CDR2 is SASEGT in the germline V gene. CDR3 size: 15 residues. In DNA form, the CDR3 reads TGTGCCAGCAGGGACTGGGAGGGTCTTGATCAGCCCCAGCATTTT. It codes for CASRDWEGLDQPQHF.

This chain links TRBV5-1 with TRBJ1-1; D call uncertain. There are 15 residues in the CDR3. Trimming took 0 bases from V and 4 from J, leaving 13 bases between them. CDR1 and CDR2 from the germline V gene are SGHRS and YFSETQ. DNA for the CDR3: TGCGCCAGCAGCTTGGCCGGAGGTACGAGCACTGAAGCTTTCTTT. This encodes CASSLAGGTSTEAFF.